These 7 T cell receptor beta chains were sequenced from one sample in a study of monozygotic twins with inflammatory bowel disease. TCRdb reprocessed the 5' RACE reads and keeps a single row for each CDR3 protein, giving no DNA. Its clone listing holds around 410,000 distinct CDR3 sequences. Sequencing input: blood. These receptors were taken from a human donor with ulcerative colitis or Crohn's disease, or a healthy co-twin of an affected twin (not recorded which).

The rearrangement joins TRBV15 to TRBJ2-1; as DNA is missing, the TRBD1 call by TCRdb cannot be tested. Germline CDR1 LNHNV, CDR2 YYDKDF (reference sequence). CDR3 length equals 13 residues. The CDR3 sequence is CATSREPTGEQFF.

J is TRBJ2-1 and V is TRBV15. The CDR3 is 16 residues long. CDR1 is LNHNV, CDR2 YYDKDF, per germline (reference sequence). The CDR3 loop reads CATSRYSGSLRNEQFF.

The chain couples TRBV6-2 or TRBV6-3 to TRBJ2-5. The CDR3 covers 14 residues. The germline V gene encodes CDR1 MNHEY and CDR2 SVGEGT. This CDR3 is CASSPQRQTETQYF.

The V gene is TRBV12-2, the J gene TRBJ2-5; TCRdb selects TRBD1, and the lack of DNA leaves this call unchecked. TRBV12-2 is given as a pseudogene. CDR3 length: 17 residues. CDR3: CASRLARLGQGEETQYF.

V usage is TRBV29-1 and J usage is TRBJ2-1; checking the TCRdb D call of TRBD1 is not possible without DNA. This CDR3 comprises 13 residues. From germline, CDR1 is SQVTM and CDR2 ANQGSEA. CDR3 in amino acids: CSVVRQGMNEQFF.

V is TRBV10-3 and J is TRBJ2-1; TCRdb's D call of TRBD2 is untestable without DNA. The CDR3 contains 16 residues. From germline, CDR1 is ENHRY and CDR2 SYGVKD. The CDR3 spells CAISEFGSGRDNEQFF.

The chain couples TRBV7-2 to TRBJ1-2. The CDR3 is 16 amino acids. CDR1 SGHTA and CDR2 FQGNSA come from the germline V gene. CDR3 amino acids: CASSPWRGGANYGYTF.